The rows below give T cell receptor beta chains drawn from one sample of a study of CD8 T cells in Susac syndrome. In TCRdb, the immunoSEQ multiplex PCR reads were re-called with MiXCR into one record per CDR3 protein. The sample shows hundreds of thousands of distinct CDR3 sequences, roughly 85% of them seen only once. The specimen sequenced was CD8+ T cells from PBMCs. The origin of the receptors is a human donor with multiple sclerosis. The CDR3 runs from the conserved cysteine through the conserved F or W. Fields, in order: CDR3 protein, V gene, J gene.

CDR3 protein: CASSFLDGRAGQETQYF; V gene: TRBV7-6; J gene: TRBJ2-5
CDR3 protein: CASNRDRTNTEAFF; V gene: TRBV5-4; J gene: TRBJ1-1
CDR3 protein: CATSREAGYNYGYTF; V gene: TRBV15; J gene: TRBJ1-2
CDR3 protein: CASSAPGTSANIQYF; V gene: TRBV7-9; J gene: TRBJ2-4
CDR3 protein: CASSLSSGLEPYNEQFF; V gene: TRBV7-3; J gene: TRBJ2-1
CDR3 protein: CASSWALGRVADTQYF; V gene: TRBV5-1; J gene: TRBJ2-3
CDR3 protein: CASSEAHSASDNEQFF; V gene: TRBV10-2; J gene: TRBJ2-1
CDR3 protein: CSAHGREYGDEQYF; V gene: TRBV20-1; J gene: TRBJ2-7
CDR3 protein: CASLLLGEQFF; V gene: TRBV5-6; J gene: TRBJ2-1
CDR3 protein: CASSRIQKNIQYF; V gene: TRBV18; J gene: TRBJ2-4
CDR3 protein: CASSGLAGGSDTQYF; V gene: TRBV6-4; J gene: TRBJ2-3
CDR3 protein: CAVTTLNTEAFF; V gene: TRBV30; J gene: TRBJ1-1
CDR3 protein: CASSQTGNTEAFF; V gene: TRBV19; J gene: TRBJ1-1
CDR3 protein: CASSFRPELYEQYF; V gene: TRBV28; J gene: TRBJ2-7
CDR3 protein: CAWSVRRQPQHF; V gene: TRBV30; J gene: TRBJ1-5
CDR3 protein: CASSISTSGSGKQYF; V gene: TRBV19; J gene: TRBJ2-7
CDR3 protein: CASSQDLWGGQPQHF; V gene: TRBV3-1; J gene: TRBJ1-5
CDR3 protein: CASSLGLAGHGELFF; V gene: TRBV27; J gene: TRBJ2-2
CDR3 protein: CASSLLQPPITDTQYF; V gene: TRBV27; J gene: TRBJ2-3
CDR3 protein: CASSSLAGSIAGELFF; V gene: TRBV11-2; J gene: TRBJ2-2
CDR3 protein: CASSFTPAAYNEQFF; V gene: TRBV12-3/TRBV12-4; J gene: TRBJ2-1
CDR3 protein: CASSLNDKNTGELFF; V gene: TRBV7-7; J gene: TRBJ2-2
CDR3 protein: CASSIGSAGYTF; V gene: TRBV19; J gene: TRBJ1-2
CDR3 protein: CATSGTLDTQYF; V gene: TRBV27; J gene: TRBJ2-3
CDR3 protein: CASSQRGREDADTQYF; V gene: TRBV3-1; J gene: TRBJ2-3
CDR3 protein: CASSPPPWDRVMNTEAFF; V gene: TRBV28; J gene: TRBJ1-1
CDR3 protein: CASSQLGSTDTQYF; V gene: TRBV6-1; J gene: TRBJ2-3
CDR3 protein: CASSMAVLYEQYF; V gene: TRBV19; J gene: TRBJ2-7
CDR3 protein: CASSFSSTASTDTQYF; V gene: TRBV28; J gene: TRBJ2-3
CDR3 protein: CASSPMTGYNEQFF; V gene: TRBV7-9; J gene: TRBJ2-1
CDR3 protein: CASRGLEVDTQYF; V gene: TRBV11-2; J gene: TRBJ2-3
CDR3 protein: CASSANQVGRRELFF; V gene: TRBV9; J gene: TRBJ2-2
CDR3 protein: CASSQDGLADLEQFF; V gene: TRBV14; J gene: TRBJ2-1
CDR3 protein: CASKGLAVTDTQYF; V gene: TRBV27; J gene: TRBJ2-3
CDR3 protein: CATTGVSDTEAFF; V gene: TRBV19; J gene: TRBJ1-1
CDR3 protein: CASSRREGRNNEQFF; V gene: TRBV3-1; J gene: TRBJ2-1
CDR3 protein: CSALHGREGYKNIQYF; V gene: TRBV20-1; J gene: TRBJ2-4
CDR3 protein: CASSSLVRSYEQYF; V gene: TRBV6-5; J gene: TRBJ2-7
CDR3 protein: CASSSVEGTSYEQHF; V gene: TRBV19; J gene: TRBJ2-7
CDR3 protein: CASSVATSGSSTDTQYF; V gene: TRBV9; J gene: TRBJ2-3
CDR3 protein: CASSLEFGSSYEQYF; V gene: TRBV5-1; J gene: TRBJ2-7
CDR3 protein: CSASRPSSLNTDTQYF; V gene: TRBV20-1; J gene: TRBJ2-3
CDR3 protein: CASSYVTGGEAFF; V gene: TRBV6-5; J gene: TRBJ1-1
CDR3 protein: CASSLDPFRGDTEAFF; V gene: TRBV16; J gene: TRBJ1-1
CDR3 protein: CASSWGLAGEQYF; V gene: TRBV27; J gene: TRBJ2-7
CDR3 protein: CASSPGLAGPEEQYF; V gene: TRBV6-1; J gene: TRBJ2-7
CDR3 protein: CATSRDKGNYGYTF; V gene: TRBV15; J gene: TRBJ1-2
CDR3 protein: CASSSGRFPYEQYF; V gene: TRBV11-2; J gene: TRBJ2-7
CDR3 protein: CSVEDTGQGGETQYF; V gene: TRBV29-1; J gene: TRBJ2-5
CDR3 protein: CASSQEIRGRSYEQYF; V gene: TRBV4-3; J gene: TRBJ2-7
CDR3 protein: CASSVVGQPGELFF; V gene: TRBV9; J gene: TRBJ2-2
CDR3 protein: CASSQGAVSGVIQYF; V gene: TRBV4-3; J gene: TRBJ2-4
CDR3 protein: CASSLAGPGSYEQYF; V gene: TRBV7-9; J gene: TRBJ2-7
CDR3 protein: CASSQEEGARNQPQHF; V gene: TRBV4-1; J gene: TRBJ1-5
CDR3 protein: CASTHFGGLGNEQFF; V gene: TRBV7-2; J gene: TRBJ2-1